These 32 T cell receptor beta chains were sequenced from one sample in a study of shared clonotypes between healthy human individuals. Clones were read by immunoSEQ multiplex PCR, and TCRdb kept only the in-frame ones, dropping some. The sample lists over a million clones; about 98.5% were seen once. The sequenced sample consisted of naive CD4+ T cells sorted from blood. Sample subset: CD45RA+ positively selected. These receptor sequences come from a man aged 25-40 years in good health.

The V and J genes are TRBV5-1 and TRBJ2-3, with D possibly matching TRBD1 (5 bases). This CDR3 has 13 amino acids. The ends were cut back, 4 bases at V and 2 bases at J, with 8 bases in the middle. Germline V gives CDR1 SGHRS, CDR2 YFSETQ. In nucleotides, the CDR3 is TGCGCCAGCAGCAAGGACAACACAGATACGCAGTATTTT. Translation: CASSKDNTDTQYF.

This clone was observed a single time. The CDR3 sequence: CASSLRENTEAFF. The CDR3 DNA follows: TGTGCCAGCAGCTTGAGGGAGAACACTGAAGCTTTCTTT. This chain connects TRBV5-4 to TRBJ1-1; D unresolved. There are 13 residues in the CDR3. Trimming shortened V by 1 base and J by 1 base, and 5 bases separated the two germline ends. The germline gives CDR1 SGHNT, CDR2 YYREEE (reference sequence).

The chain is built from TRBV14 and TRBJ2-3; no clear D. From germline, CDR1 is SGHDN and CDR2 FVKESK. V lost 1 base and J lost 14, with 19 bases in between. The CDR3 contains 14 residues. The CDR3 loop reads CASSQVGGSELRYF. In DNA, the CDR3 is TGTGCCAGCAGCCAAGTCGGTGGGTCGGAACTAAGGTATTTT. The full variable domain, with the rest looked up from reference TRBV14 and TRBJ2-3, is EAGVTQFPSHSVIEKGQTVTLRCDPISGHDNLYWYRRVMGKEIKFLLHFVKESKQDESGMPNNRFLAERTGGTYSTLKVQPAELEDSGVYFCASSQVGGSELRYFGPGTRLTVL.

The chain recombines TRBV29-1 with TRBJ2-2, with 8 positions matching TRBD1. CDR3 size: 12 residues. Per the germline V gene, CDR1 is SQVTM and CDR2 is ANQGSEA. J gave up 8 bases and V 7 bases, and 6 bases lay outside the gene matches. CDR3 amino acids: CSGDRGQGELFF. For the CDR3, the DNA is TGCAGCGGCGACAGGGGCCAAGGGGAGCTGTTTTTT.

This chain links TRBV5-6 with TRBJ2-1, with a weak D call TRBD1 (6 bases). Germline V gives CDR1 SGHDT, CDR2 YYEEEE. V was shortened by 2 bases and J by 6 bases, with 15 bases between the two germline ends. The CDR3 has 15 residues. The CDR3 DNA is TGTGCCAGCAGCTTCCGGGACAAGATATCCAATGAGCAGTTCTTC. Its protein is CASSFRDKISNEQFF.

The chain is built from TRBV18 and TRBJ2-1, with unresolved D. The CDR3 is 12 amino acids. Deletions cut 6 bases from V and 7 bases from J, with 10 bases between. Looked up from germline, CDR1 is KGHSH and CDR2 is LQKENI. The CDR3 protein is CASSDSLNEQFF. In DNA, the CDR3 is TGTGCCAGCTCCGACTCCCTAAATGAGCAGTTCTTC.

The V gene is TRBV28, the J gene TRBJ2-7; no clear D gene. The length of the CDR3 is 11 residues. The V end was cut by 6 bases, the J end by 6 bases, with 9 bases between. From germline, CDR1 is MDHEN and CDR2 SYDVKM. In nucleotides, the CDR3 is TGTGCCAGCAGATACTCGTTCGAGCAGTACTTC. Its translation: CASRYSFEQYF.

The rearrangement joins TRBV28 to TRBJ1-5; D ambiguous. The CDR3 consists of 13 residues. Trimming shortened V by 10 bases and J by 0 bases, and 10 bases separated the two germline ends. Germline CDR1 reads MDHEN; CDR2 reads SYDVKM. The CDR3 sequence: CATGGLSNQPQHF. The CDR3 DNA reads as TGTGCCACCGGAGGCCTTAGCAATCAGCCCCAGCATTTT.

The chain uses TRBV6-5 and TRBJ1-2; 8 nucleotides line up with TRBD1. Germline assignment: CDR1 MNHEY and CDR2 SVGAGI. The CDR3 runs 15 residues. The V segment lost 6 bases and the J segment 3 bases; nucleotides outside the gene matches: 9. CDR3 coding DNA: TGTGCCAGCAGGGACTCTCCAGGGGGCGACTATGGCTACACCTTC. It encodes CASRDSPGGDYGYTF.

The chain combines TRBV2 with TRBJ2-1; 7 positions agree with TRBD2. The CDR3 length is 13 residues. Germline values: CDR1 SNHLY, CDR2 FYNNEI. The J segment lost 6 bases and the V segment lost 4 bases, leaving 3 bases of the junction unmatched. For the CDR3, the DNA is TGTGCCAGCAGTGCCGGGACTACCAATGAGCAGTTCTTC. Amino acids: CASSAGTTNEQFF.

Here the CDR3 reads CASSLSPPSGVGSYEQYF. The CDR3 DNA is TGTGCCAGCAGCTTATCACCCCCCTCGGGAGTAGGTTCCTACGAGCAGTACTTC. The rearrangement uses TRBV11-2 and TRBJ2-7; a weak D match, TRBD2 (6 bases). This CDR3 is built from 18 residues. CDR1 and CDR2 (germline): SGHAT, FQNNGV. V lost 2 bases and J 1 base, leaving 21 bases between the germline ends.

The chain couples TRBV7-2 to TRBJ2-7, with TRBD1 as a possible D gene (6 bases). Germline V CDR1 and CDR2: SGHTA, FQGNSA. V was pared by 2 bases and J by 2 bases, with 19 bases between. CDR3 length: 17 residues. The CDR3 loop reads CASSLRRGGQPAYEQYF. The CDR3 DNA follows: TGTGCCAGCAGCTTAAGACGAGGGGGTCAGCCTGCCTACGAGCAGTACTTC.

This chain joins TRBV4-3 and TRBJ2-7, with D possibly matching TRBD2 (5 bases). Trimming took 0 bases from V and 7 from J, leaving 13 bases between them. CDR1 is LGHNA and CDR2 is YSLEER in the germline V gene. The CDR3 runs 14 residues. CDR3 bases: TGCGCCAGCAGCCAAGATCGAGGGTTTCAGGAGCAGTACTTC. Translated, it gives CASSQDRGFQEQYF.

This chain connects TRBV2 to TRBJ2-7, with 7 bases identical to TRBD1. CDR3 length: 14 amino acids. Trimming removed 6 bases from V and 3 bases from J; junction bases left unmatched: 8. Germline values: CDR1 SNHLY, CDR2 FYNNEI. CDR3 in amino acids: CASRETGKVYEQYF. CDR3 nucleotide sequence: TGTGCCAGCAGAGAGACAGGGAAAGTCTACGAGCAGTACTTC.

V gene TRBV20-1 combines with J gene TRBJ2-5; D unclear. The germline gives CDR1 DFQATT, CDR2 SNEGSKA (reference sequence). This CDR3 has 11 residues. The V gene lost 6 bases and the J gene lost 4 bases, with 9 bases spanning the gap. This chain's CDR3 is CSAPWGETQYF. CDR3 coding DNA: TGCAGTGCCCCTTGGGGAGAGACCCAGTACTTC.

V gene TRBV10-2 combines with J gene TRBJ1-1; possible D gene TRBD1, 5 bases. Germline values: CDR1 WSHSY, CDR2 SAAADI. V lost 4 bases, J lost 3 bases, and 12 bases lay in between. The CDR3 sequence is 14 residues long. Written as DNA, the CDR3 is TGCGCCAGCAGTGTCGGGACTGCGTACACTGAAGCTTTCTTT. It translates to CASSVGTAYTEAFF.

This rearrangement joins TRBV5-5 to TRBJ2-1; the match to TRBD2 covers 8 bases. Germline CDR1 SGHKS, CDR2 YYEKEE (reference sequence). Germline trimming cut 1 base from V and 4 bases from J; bases unmatched to any gene: 10. CDR3 length: 17 residues. The CDR3 region has the DNA TGTGCCAGCAGCTTGTCCACGGGAGGGCGCTATTACAATGAGCAGTTCTTC. It yields the protein CASSLSTGGRYYNEQFF. The full variable domain, with the rest looked up from reference TRBV5-5 and TRBJ2-1, is DAGVTQSPTHLIKTRGQQVTLRCSPISGHKSVSWYQQVLGQGPQFIFQYYEKEERGRGNFPDRFSARQFPNYSSELNVNALLLGDSALYLCASSLSTGGRYYNEQFFGPGTRLTVL.

As concerns this clone: At the DNA level, this CDR3 is encoded by other sequences in the same sample as well. This chain joins TRBV5-1 and TRBJ2-3, with TRBD1 matching 8 bases. Germline CDR1 and CDR2: SGHRS and YFSETQ. Trimming cost V 4 bases and J 0 bases; bases outside gene matches: 4. CDR3 length equals 15 residues. CDR3 sequence reads: CASSPRTGSTDTQYF. The CDR3 DNA follows: TGCGCCAGCAGCCCAAGGACAGGGAGCACAGATACGCAGTATTTT.

The rearrangement uses TRBV28 and TRBJ2-6, with TRBD1 matching 8 bases. The V gene end was trimmed by 3 bases and the J gene end by 3 bases; junction bases not matched to a gene: 4. CDR1 is MDHEN and CDR2 is SYDVKM in the germline V gene. The CDR3 totals 16 residues. CDR3 amino acids: CASSFFTGGGANVLTF. In DNA form, the CDR3 reads TGTGCCAGCAGTTTCTTTACAGGGGGTGGGGCCAACGTCCTGACTTTC.

This clone was picked up one time. This chain connects TRBV18 to TRBJ1-4; 7 nucleotides line up with TRBD1. Losses at the gene ends were 3 bases for V and 4 bases for J; bases not matched to a gene: 11. The CDR3 covers 17 residues. Germline V lookup: CDR1 KGHSH, CDR2 LQKENI. CDR3 in amino acids: CASSPSQGTQGNEKLFF. The CDR3 nucleotides read TGTGCCAGCTCACCTTCACAGGGGACGCAGGGTAATGAAAAACTGTTTTTT.

V is TRBV2 and J is TRBJ2-1; D perhaps matches TRBD2 (6 bases). The CDR3 contains 14 residues. Germline V CDR1 and CDR2: SNHLY, FYNNEI. V was cut by 3 bases and J by 7 bases, with 13 bases left in between. The CDR3 reads CASSEAGRSNEQFF. The DNA of the CDR3 is TGTGCCAGCAGTGAGGCGGGAAGGTCAAATGAGCAGTTCTTC.

The J gene is TRBJ2-5, the V gene TRBV30; D gene unclear. The V end lost 0 bases, the J end lost 2 bases, and 13 bases lay between the germline ends. The length of the CDR3 is 15 residues. CDR1 and CDR2 (germline): GTSNPN, SVGIG (reference sequence). DNA of the CDR3: TGTGCCTGGAGTGTATCGGCTTCGATACAAGAGACCCAGTACTTC. The encoded protein is CAWSVSASIQETQYF.

The rearrangement links TRBV7-3 to TRBJ1-1; D not certain. Trimming took off 6 bases at V and 6 bases at J, with 14 bases between the two ends. The CDR3 extends over 13 amino acids. Germline values: CDR1 SGHTA, CDR2 FQGTGA. CDR3 DNA: TGTGCCAGCAGTCGAAGCGGGAGGTCTGAAGCTTTCTTT. It is translated as CASSRSGRSEAFF. Drawing the rest from reference TRBV7-3 and TRBJ1-1, the complete variable domain is GAGVSQTPSNKVTEKGKYVELRCDPISGHTALYWYRQSLGQGPEFLIYFQGTGAADDSGLPNDRFFAVRPEGSVSTLKIQRTERGDSAVYLCASSRSGRSEAFFGQGTRLTVV.

The CDR3 sequence is CSVERGHNTGELFF. CDR3 coding DNA: TGCAGCGTTGAAAGGGGACACAACACCGGGGAGCTGTTTTTT. The chain couples TRBV29-1 to TRBJ2-2; possible D gene TRBD1, 6 bases. CDR1 is SQVTM and CDR2 is ANQGSEA in the germline V gene. The CDR3 covers 14 residues. V was cut by 2 bases and J by 2 bases, with 9 bases left in between.

The J gene is TRBJ2-2, the V gene TRBV11-2; D uncertain. The V end lost 5 bases, the J end lost 5 bases, and 21 bases lay between the germline ends. The CDR3 has 17 amino acids. The germline gives CDR1 SGHAT, CDR2 FQNNGV. CDR3 nucleotide sequence: TGTGCCAGCAGCCCTTTCCAGCTTCGCCGTAGGACCGGGGAGCTGTTTTTT. This encodes CASSPFQLRRRTGELFF. Together with reference TRBV11-2 and TRBJ2-2, the CDR3 gives the full variable domain: EAGVAQSPRYKIIEKRQSVAFWCNPISGHATLYWYQQILGQGPKLLIQFQNNGVVDDSQLPKDRFSAERLKGVDSTLKIQPAKLEDSAVYLCASSPFQLRRRTGELFFGEGSRLTVL.

This rearrangement joins TRBV25-1 to TRBJ1-2; D not resolved. There are 13 residues in the CDR3. The germline V gene encodes CDR1 MGHDK and CDR2 SYGVNS. Trimming stripped 4 bases from V and 7 bases from J, with 13 bases between. CDR3 DNA sequence: TGTGCCAGCAGTGTGGAACCTGCGGGTGGCTACACCTTC. Encoded protein: CASSVEPAGGYTF.

The rearrangement joins TRBV7-3 to TRBJ1-1; D gene ambiguous. Trimming removed 1 base from V and 4 bases from J, with 10 bases in between. The CDR3 is 14 residues long. In germline, CDR1 is SGHTA, CDR2 FQGTGA. CDR3 region: CASSLSGGSTEAFF. The CDR3 DNA sequence: TGTGCCAGCAGCTTAAGTGGTGGAAGCACTGAAGCTTTCTTT. The whole variable domain, filled in from reference TRBV7-3 and TRBJ1-1, reads GAGVSQTPSNKVTEKGKYVELRCDPISGHTALYWYRQSLGQGPEFLIYFQGTGAADDSGLPNDRFFAVRPEGSVSTLKIQRTERGDSAVYLCASSLSGGSTEAFFGQGTRLTVV.

This chain uses TRBV2 with TRBJ2-3; D might be TRBD2 (6 bases). CDR3 length equals 18 residues. V was clipped by 3 bases and J by 3 bases, with 22 bases between them. Germline V gene sequence: CDR1 SNHLY, CDR2 FYNNEI. CDR3 bases: TGTGCCAGCAGTGATTTCTTACTAGCTAATAGAAATACAGATACGCAGTATTTT. Translation: CASSDFLLANRNTDTQYF.

The rearrangement joins TRBV5-1 to TRBJ2-3, with D maybe TRBD2 (6 bases). Trimming shortened V by 5 bases and J by 1 base, and 17 bases separated the two germline ends. The CDR3 totals 16 residues. Germline CDR1 is SGHRS and CDR2 is YFSETQ. The CDR3 region is CASSLSGEVRTDTQYF. In DNA form, the CDR3 reads TGCGCCAGCAGTTTGTCCGGGGAGGTCCGCACAGATACGCAGTATTTT.

Details on this clone: Within the sample, other DNA sequences also encode this same CDR3. The chain is built from TRBV29-1 and TRBJ1-5, with D possibly being TRBD1 (6 bases). The CDR3 is 13 amino acids. Germline CDR1 SQVTM, CDR2 ANQGSEA. V lost 4 bases, J lost 1 base, and 8 bases lay in between. CDR3 nucleotide sequence: TGCAGCGTTGTAACAGGGAGCAATCAGCCCCAGCATTTT. Translated, it gives CSVVTGSNQPQHF.

Turning to this clone: Other DNA sequences in the sample encode the same CDR3. The chain recombines TRBV5-1 with TRBJ2-3, with 10 bases that match TRBD2. CDR3 length equals 16 residues. The V gene end was trimmed by 0 bases and the J gene end by 5 bases; junction bases not matched to a gene: 6. Germline CDR1 reads SGHRS; CDR2 reads YFSETQ. The CDR3, as DNA: TGCGCCAGCAGCTTGGCGCTAGCGGGAGCCCGAGATACGCAGTATTTT. It specifies CASSLALAGARDTQYF.

The chain couples TRBV30 to TRBJ1-1, with D unresolved. Trimming cost V 5 bases and J 3 bases, with 19 bases left between them. This CDR3 comprises 15 residues. Germline V gene lookup returns CDR1 GTSNPN and CDR2 SVGIG (reference sequence). This CDR3 reads CAWGSPYWRDTEAFF. The CDR3 DNA reads TGTGCCTGGGGGAGCCCCTATTGGCGGGACACTGAAGCTTTCTTT.